These T cell receptor beta chains were read from a single sample in a study of cytomegalovirus exposure and HLA in healthy donors. Repertoires were generated with immunoSEQ multiplex PCR, while TCRdb's copy carries only in-frame clones and drops some. The sample carries approximately 160,000 clones, about 79% recorded once. The specimen sequenced was PBMCs. These receptors all stem from a female donor in good health and CMV-seronegative. CDR3s leave out the opening cysteine and the closing phenylalanine or tryptophan.

V gene,CDR3 protein
TRBV4-2,ASSQDNRARYGYT
TRBV5-1,ASSSSLGQGTQIIQETQY
TRBV5-4,ASSGDSRTDTQY
TRBV5-1,ASSFSTLGGETEAF
TRBV7-6,ASSFAGELF
TRBV7-9,SSSLRQAGANVLT
TRBV28,ASSLGGPGTATH
TRBV4-2,ASSQERGATSGANGLT
TRBV11-1,ASSYIPLPSRETQY
TRBV5-4,ASSPDRAAYNSPLH
TRBV2,ASRRTGAKETQY
TRBV5-8,ASSLETGGWVEQF
TRBV21-1,ASSKGGRPKNIQY
TRBV18,ASSHGRGNTEAF
TRBV5-3,ARIQGMNTEAF
TRBV5-3,ASPGQGGLYCVAEKLF
TRBV30,AFIGGAGTGELF
TRBV2,ASTRSGGSYEQY
TRBV4-1,ASSQDLAVITDTQY
TRBV27,ASSPRLAGGPGEQF
TRBV7-9,ASSPGLAGAGDTQY
TRBV11-2,ASSPRQGLAKNSQY
TRBV15,ATSSGTSGRDEQY
TRBV27,ASSLSPARSQY
TRBV2,ASNLGQGPSPLH
TRBV5-1,ASSPTPGEVNIQY
TRBV19,ASSIMAGRRGYT
TRBV18,ASSRDQIGDSEAF
TRBV5-6,ASSLAVGGAPVEQY
TRBV11-3,ASSFDTNSPLH
TRBV5-1,ASSLVTGEDGYT
TRBV5-1,ASSWGPGTGVNEQF
TRBV4-3,ASSQMDRGSYEQY
TRBV7-9,ASSPGPQGQY
TRBV7-3,ASSPSGTDTQY
TRBV19,ASSILSPGSTGELF
TRBV19,ASSIGIGAF
TRBV28,ASTLDRANEKLF
TRBV5-1,ASSLEVSNSGANGLT
TRBV9,ASSAQGNIDEQY
TRBV30,AWSTAGILLAKNSQY
TRBV5-6,ASSLANRKDTEAF
TRBV11-3,ASSLGVVYEQF
TRBV5-1,ASSEQGPGANGLT
TRBV7-3,ASSSTPTGTGANVLT
TRBV27,ASRRRGLDGYT
TRBV30,AWTPRTGANTEAF
TRBV5-1,ASSLRAGQETQY
TRBV4-3,ASSPLGLGTGEQF
TRBV6-4,ASSDTDTGELF
TRBV28,ASSLVDRGSGYT
TRBV9,ASSGPGQGTYGYT